This T cell receptor beta chain comes out of a study of blood T cells in healthy people across ages. Study-wide background: Template switching recovered approximately one barcoded beta molecule for every two T cells.

It was with a sample-barcoded 5' primer and a J-beta primer mix that a second PCR of about 7 to 12 cycles was run. TCRdb passed the 5' RACE reads through MiXCR, listing each CDR3 protein once. The data show about 1.1 million distinct CDR3 sequences, less than 45% seen once. This clonotype has a handful of counts. The V and J ends lost 2 bases and 9 bases respectively, with 18 bases between them. The CDR3 has 15 amino acids. Germline CDR1 reads SGHRS; CDR2 reads YFSETQ. This chain connects TRBV5-1 to TRBJ2-1; D might be TRBD1 or TRBD2, each matching 6 bases. The sequence came from a man between 18 and 35 years old in good health. Sequencing was carried out using blood. The chain's CDR3 is CASSLSGAPTGEQFF. Written as DNA, the CDR3 is TGCGCCAGCAGCTTATCGGGGGCCCCCACTGGTGAGCAGTTCTTC.